The 30 T cell receptor beta chains listed next were all sequenced from one sample in a study of cytomegalovirus exposure and HLA in healthy donors. Amplification used 60 Vbeta primers and 13 Jbeta primers. This table comes from immunoSEQ multiplex PCR, and its TCRdb copy is limited to in-frame clones, with some not included. The sample includes 200,000 to 250,000 clones. Sequencing input: PBMCs. These receptors all come from a girl under 10 years old in good health and CMV-seropositive.

The V call is TRBV14, the J call TRBJ1-1, with a weak D call TRBD1 (6 bases). The germline gives CDR1 SGHDN, CDR2 FVKESK. Trimming shortened V by 3 bases and J by 0 bases, and 11 bases separated the two germline ends. The CDR3 totals 15 residues. The CDR3 sequence: CASSHRGGMNTEAFF. In nucleotides, the CDR3 is TGTGCCAGCAGCCATCGAGGGGGTATGAACACTGAAGCTTTCTTT. The variable domain in full, with the rest retrieved from reference TRBV14 and TRBJ1-1, is EAGVTQFPSHSVIEKGQTVTLRCDPISGHDNLYWYRRVMGKEIKFLLHFVKESKQDESGMPNNRFLAERTGGTYSTLKVQPAELEDSGVYFCASSHRGGMNTEAFFGQGTRLTVV.

V usage is TRBV19 and J usage is TRBJ1-5, with 8 positions matching TRBD1. The germline V gene has CDR1 LNHDA and CDR2 SQIVND (reference sequence). The trim removed 7 bases at V and 0 bases at J, leaving 11 bases unmatched. This CDR3 has 17 residues. Here the CDR3 reads CASTPGGEIFSNQPQHF. In DNA, the CDR3 is TGTGCCAGTACCCCAGGGGGCGAGATCTTTAGCAATCAGCCCCAGCATTTT.

The CDR3 reads CASSTRVTQYF. The CDR3, as DNA: TGTGCCAGCAGTACCAGGGTGACCCAGTACTTC. This chain links TRBV28 with TRBJ2-5, with D maybe TRBD1 (5 bases). Germline values: CDR1 MDHEN, CDR2 SYDVKM. The CDR3 sequence is 11 residues long. Trimming left V 5 bases short and J 7 bases short, with 8 bases between.

The chain joins TRBV2 to TRBJ1-4; unclear D gene. Germline V CDR1 and CDR2: SNHLY, FYNNEI. Trimming removed 7 bases at V and 4 bases at J, with 13 bases between. The CDR3 has 14 amino acids. The CDR3: CASTKTNLNEKLFF. The CDR3 DNA reads TGTGCCAGCACTAAGACAAATCTTAATGAAAAACTGTTTTTT. The whole variable domain, filled in from reference TRBV2 and TRBJ1-4, reads EPEVTQTPSHQVTQMGQEVILRCVPISNHLYFYWYRQILGQKVEFLVSFYNNEISEKSEIFDDQFSVERPDGSNFTLKIRSTKLEDSAMYFCASTKTNLNEKLFFGSGTQLSVL.

V and J are TRBV7-2 and TRBJ1-2; D uncertain. From germline, CDR1 is SGHTA and CDR2 FQGNSA. Trimming took 1 base from V and 4 from J, leaving 13 bases between them. The CDR3 loop spans 15 amino acids. The CDR3 nucleotides are TGTGCCAGCAGCTTAGGGGCCCCCAACAGCTATGGCTACACCTTC. It yields the protein CASSLGAPNSYGYTF.

The chain couples TRBV10-3 to TRBJ2-1; 10 bases agree with TRBD1. With 4 bases clipped from V and 5 bases from J, the junction kept 8 bases outside the gene matches. The CDR3 spans 16 residues. Germline CDR1 is ENHRY and CDR2 is SYGVKD. CDR3 amino acids: CAISVGQGDGNNEQFF. The DNA of the CDR3 is TGTGCCATCAGTGTAGGACAGGGGGACGGGAACAATGAGCAGTTCTTC.

The J gene is TRBJ2-2, the V gene TRBV7-6; D may be TRBD2 (5 bases). The CDR3 runs 15 residues. V was trimmed by 4 bases and J by 4 bases, leaving 13 bases between them. Germline CDR1 SGHVS, CDR2 FNYEAQ. The CDR3 loop is CASSWKRELTGELFF. The CDR3 DNA reads as TGTGCCAGCAGCTGGAAAAGGGAGCTCACCGGGGAGCTGTTTTTT.

V usage is TRBV6-1 and J usage is TRBJ2-7, with 10 bases that match TRBD1. Germline loops: CDR1 MNHNS, CDR2 SASEGT. V dropped 6 bases and J dropped 7; count of bases not matched to a gene: 9. The CDR3 spans 14 residues. The CDR3 nucleotides read TGTGCCAGCAGACCGGGACAGGGGTTCTGGGAGCAGTACTTC. It is translated as CASRPGQGFWEQYF.

The chain is built from TRBV9 and TRBJ1-2, with a weak D call TRBD1 (6 bases). The CDR3 has 16 amino acids. Germline V CDR1 and CDR2: SGDLS, YYNGEE. Trimming shortened V by 0 bases and J by 8 bases, and 20 bases separated the two germline ends. Here the CDR3 DNA reads TGTGCCAGCAGCGTAGGAGCGTCCAGGGGCGGTCAAGGCTACACCTTC. It codes for CASSVGASRGGQGYTF.

The V and J genes are TRBV19 and TRBJ1-5; D gene unclear. The CDR3 runs to 14 residues. Germline V gives CDR1 LNHDA, CDR2 SQIVND (reference sequence). Deletions cut 7 bases from V and 2 bases from J, with 12 bases between. In nucleotides, the CDR3 is TGTGCCAGTAAGTCGTATAGAGGCAATCAGCCCCAGCATTTT. Translating it yields CASKSYRGNQPQHF.

This chain joins TRBV7-8 and TRBJ1-5; 9 bases are a match to TRBD1. Germline V gives CDR1 SGHVS, CDR2 FQNEAQ. This CDR3 region has 15 residues. The V and J ends lost 5 bases and 2 bases, in that order; junction bases with no gene match: 4. The CDR3 coding sequence is TGTGCCAGCAGCCCGAGGACAGGGGGCAATCAGCCCCAGCATTTT. It codes for CASSPRTGGNQPQHF.

The chain links TRBV4-2 to TRBJ2-5; 9 bases map to TRBD2. The DNA matches TRBJ2-7 better at its end, which makes the J call doubtful. Germline CDR1 LGHNA, CDR2 YNFKEQ. The CDR3 loop spans 15 amino acids. CDR3 bases: TGTGCCAGCAGCCAGGGTCCAGCGGGAGGTTACGAGCAGTACTTC. Its protein product is CASSQGPAGGYEQYF.

The chain recombines TRBV6-1 with TRBJ2-7, with no clear D. The ends were cut back, 11 bases at V and 3 bases at J, with 20 bases in the middle. This CDR3 has 14 amino acids. Germline V gives CDR1 MNHNS, CDR2 SASEGT. The CDR3 DNA is TGTGCCCGTGTGATGGTACACGAATTCTACGAGCAGTACTTC. Its translation: CARVMVHEFYEQYF.

The V call is TRBV7-9, the J call TRBJ1-4; no reliable D call. V lost 2 bases to trimming and J lost 6 bases, with 7 bases between them. Germline V CDR1 and CDR2: SEHNR, FQNEAQ (reference sequence). The CDR3 contains 13 residues. Here the CDR3 DNA reads TGTGCCAGCAGCTTATATGCGGATGAAAAACTGTTTTTT. This codes for CASSLYADEKLFF.

The J gene is TRBJ1-2, the V gene TRBV13; 8 positions match TRBD1. The CDR3 spans 15 residues. Losses at the gene ends were 0 bases for V and 4 bases for J; bases not matched to a gene: 4. Germline V gene data show CDR1 as PRHDT and CDR2 as FYEKMQ (reference sequence). CDR3 amino acids: CASSLGPGTGYGYTF. As DNA, the CDR3 is TGTGCCAGCAGCTTAGGACCCGGGACAGGCTATGGCTACACCTTC.

The chain carries TRBV28 and TRBJ1-2; D might be TRBD1 (6 bases). Between the trimmed V and J ends, which lost 4 bases and 8 bases, there was a span of 14 bases. The length of the CDR3 is 13 residues. Germline V gene data show CDR1 as MDHEN and CDR2 as SYDVKM. Here the CDR3 DNA reads TGTGCCAGCAGTTCGTACAGGGTCGGAGGCTACACCTTC. Amino acid sequence: CASSSYRVGGYTF.

The chain employs TRBV18 and TRBJ2-7, with 11 positions matching TRBD1. Looked up from germline, CDR1 is KGHSH and CDR2 is LQKENI. V lost 0 bases and J lost 4; bases outside the gene matches: 8. The CDR3 covers 17 residues. CDR3 sequence reads: CASSPPRGTGGSYEQYF. The DNA for the CDR3 is TGTGCCAGCTCACCACCGCGGGGGACAGGGGGGTCTTACGAGCAGTACTTC.

The V gene is TRBV7-2, the J gene TRBJ2-1; maybe TRBD1 (5 bases). Between the trimmed V and J ends, which lost 0 bases and 7 bases, there was a span of 16 bases. This CDR3 is 16 amino acids long. Germline V gene lookup returns CDR1 SGHTA and CDR2 FQGNSA. The CDR3 reads CASSLASSVTGNEQFF. As DNA, the CDR3 is TGTGCCAGCAGCTTAGCTTCGTCGGTTACAGGAAATGAGCAGTTCTTC.

V and J are TRBV27 and TRBJ1-2; TRBD1 matches 8 bases. The CDR3 is 16 residues long. Losses at the gene ends were 5 bases for V and 7 bases for J; bases not matched to a gene: 15. The germline V gene has CDR1 MNHEY and CDR2 SMNVEV (reference sequence). The CDR3 bases are TGTGCCAGCAGTCAACTCCAGGGGGCGCTTGTACGTGGCTACACCTTC. Translating gives CASSQLQGALVRGYTF.

The gene calls are TRBV27 and TRBJ2-7, with 9 positions matching TRBD2. The ends lost 8 bases at V and 4 bases at J; junction bases unmatched: 18. Germline V gene lookup returns CDR1 MNHEY and CDR2 SMNVEV (reference sequence). This CDR3 contains 17 residues. CDR3: CASAVRLSSGNPYEQYF. CDR3 DNA sequence: TGTGCCAGCGCGGTCCGCCTTTCTAGCGGGAACCCTTACGAGCAGTACTTC.

V is TRBV7-9 and J is TRBJ1-4; D perhaps matches TRBD1 (6 bases). The CDR3 spans 14 residues. Germline loops: CDR1 SEHNR, CDR2 FQNEAQ (reference sequence). V lost 6 bases and J lost 5, with 13 bases in between. CDR3 region: CASRSTGPNEKLFF. The CDR3, as DNA: TGTGCCAGCAGATCCACAGGGCCCAATGAAAAACTGTTTTTT.

V is TRBV27 and J is TRBJ1-5; weak D call: TRBD1 (6 bases). The CDR3 consists of 14 residues. The germline CDR1 and CDR2 sequences are MNHEY and SMNVEV (reference sequence). V was cut by 2 bases and J by 5 bases, with 10 bases left in between. The CDR3 DNA is TGTGCCAGCAGTTTAATACAGGGTCATCAGCCCCAGCATTTT. Its protein product is CASSLIQGHQPQHF.

The chain joins TRBV7-2 to TRBJ2-7; 10 bases are shared with TRBD2. Germline trimming cut 2 bases from V and 6 bases from J; bases unmatched to any gene: 10. This CDR3 spans 16 amino acids. Per germline, CDR1 SGHTA and CDR2 FQGNSA. The CDR3 sequence is CASSLLAGVSVGEQYF. Here the CDR3 DNA reads TGTGCCAGCAGCTTACTAGCGGGAGTTTCCGTCGGCGAGCAGTACTTC.

The chain uses TRBV2 and TRBJ2-5, with 9 bases identical to TRBD2. The germline gives CDR1 SNHLY, CDR2 FYNNEI. Trimming cost V 2 bases and J 9 bases; bases outside gene matches: 4. The CDR3 runs 13 residues. The CDR3: CASSELAGSSQYF. CDR3 bases: TGTGCCAGCAGTGAACTAGCGGGAAGTTCCCAGTACTTC.

In nucleotides, the CDR3 is TGTGCCAGCAGAAACTCCCCTACTAGATACGAGCAGTACTTC. The encoded protein is CASRNSPTRYEQYF. This chain uses TRBV7-2 with TRBJ2-7, with D perhaps TRBD2 (5 bases). CDR1 and CDR2 from the germline V gene are SGHTA and FQGNSA. The CDR3 length is 14 residues. V was clipped by 6 bases and J by 4 bases, with 16 bases between them.

The chain is built from TRBV28 and TRBJ1-5; D unresolved. The CDR3 loop spans 15 amino acids. Trimming removed 2 bases from V and 0 bases from J, with 8 bases in between. Germline V lookup: CDR1 MDHEN, CDR2 SYDVKM. The CDR3 region has the DNA TGTGCCAGCAGTTTAACCAGGCCTAGCAATCAGCCCCAGCATTTT. Amino acid sequence: CASSLTRPSNQPQHF.

The chain employs TRBV2 and TRBJ2-7, with D tentatively TRBD2 (6 bases). The germline V gene has CDR1 SNHLY and CDR2 FYNNEI. CDR3 length: 13 amino acids. Between the trimmed V and J ends, which lost 10 bases and 2 bases, there was a span of 15 bases. The CDR3, as DNA: TGTGCCACCTCGACTAGGCCGACCTACGAGCAGTACTTC. This codes for CATSTRPTYEQYF. The whole variable domain, remainder taken from reference TRBV2 and TRBJ2-7, is EPEVTQTPSHQVTQMGQEVILRCVPISNHLYFYWYRQILGQKVEFLVSFYNNEISEKSEIFDDQFSVERPDGSNFTLKIRSTKLEDSAMYFCATSTRPTYEQYFGPGTRLTVT.

This chain connects TRBV19 to TRBJ2-2; 9 bases align to TRBD2. Per germline, CDR1 LNHDA and CDR2 SQIVND (reference sequence). The CDR3 is 16 amino acids. V dropped 2 bases and J dropped 2; count of bases not matched to a gene: 3. This CDR3 reads CASSITAGGNTGELFF. CDR3 DNA sequence: TGTGCCAGTAGTATAACAGCGGGAGGAAACACCGGGGAGCTGTTTTTT.

V is TRBV7-9 and J is TRBJ1-5; possible D gene TRBD1, 5 bases. V dropped 1 base and J dropped 4 bases, with 11 bases sitting between them. This CDR3 region has 15 residues. The V gene's germline CDR1 is SEHNR and CDR2 FQNEAQ (reference sequence). CDR3 nucleotides: TGTGCCAGCAGCTTAGTGGGGGGGAATAATCAGCCCCAGCATTTT. Translation gives CASSLVGGNNQPQHF.

The chain uses TRBV19 and TRBJ2-7; TRBD2 matches at 10 bases. From germline, CDR1 is LNHDA and CDR2 SQIVND (reference sequence). Trimming cost V 6 bases and J 6 bases; bases outside gene matches: 11. This CDR3 has 15 residues. As DNA, the CDR3 is TGTGCCAGTAGCATTGGGACTAGCGTGACGGCCGAGCAGTACTTC. Its translation: CASSIGTSVTAEQYF.